These T cell receptor beta chains were read from a single sample in a study of T cell responses to AZD1222 COVID-19 vaccine. Clones were sequenced by immunoSEQ multiplex PCR, and TCRdb holds only the in-frame ones, with some missing. The repertoire consists of 100,000 to 120,000 clones, with 70% to 90% occurring once and the leading ten covering around 2.3%. This specimen was peripheral blood, taken on day 0 of AZD1222 vaccination. Receptor source: an adult in good health. The CDR3 runs from the conserved cysteine through the conserved F or W. A D gene is named only where the DNA matches it firmly. Only part of the rows carry a size: once, few, many, or a class if the clone is expanded.

V gene: TRBV11-3; J gene: TRBJ1-1; D gene: NA; clone size: NA; CDR3 length: 15; CDR3 protein: CASSLVGGMNTEAFF; CDR3 DNA: TGTGCCAGCAGCTTAGTTGGGGGAATGAACACTGAAGCTTTCTTT
V gene: TRBV9; J gene: TRBJ2-5; D gene: NA; clone size: NA; CDR3 length: 16; CDR3 protein: CASSPGSGHFQETQYF; CDR3 DNA: TGTGCCAGCAGCCCGGGGAGCGGACACTTTCAAGAGACCCAGTACTTC
V gene: TRBV9; J gene: TRBJ1-1; D gene: NA; clone size: NA; CDR3 length: 14; CDR3 protein: CASSATDPNTEAFF; CDR3 DNA: TGTGCCAGCAGCGCGACCGACCCGAACACTGAAGCTTTCTTT
V gene: TRBV3-1/TRBV3-2; J gene: TRBJ2-7; D gene: TRBD2; clone size: NA; CDR3 length: 15; CDR3 protein: CASSQRRGDLYEQYF; CDR3 DNA: TGTGCCAGCAGCCAACGGCGGGGGGATCTCTACGAGCAGTACTTC
V gene: TRBV25-1; J gene: TRBJ1-1; D gene: NA; clone size: NA; CDR3 length: 13; CDR3 protein: CASSFDSRSEAFF; CDR3 DNA: TGTGCCAGCAGCTTTGACAGTCGGTCTGAAGCTTTCTTT
V gene: TRBV5-1; J gene: TRBJ2-1; D gene: TRBD2; clone size: NA; CDR3 length: 15; CDR3 protein: CASSFSGSSYNEQFF; CDR3 DNA: TGCGCCAGCAGCTTTAGCGGGAGCTCCTACAATGAGCAGTTCTTC
V gene: TRBV7-9; J gene: TRBJ2-2; D gene: NA; clone size: NA; CDR3 length: 14; CDR3 protein: CASSSGSNTGELFF; CDR3 DNA: TGTGCCAGCAGCTCAGGGTCGAACACCGGGGAGCTGTTTTTT
V gene: TRBV12-3/TRBV12-4; J gene: TRBJ1-2; D gene: TRBD1; clone size: NA; CDR3 length: 13; CDR3 protein: CASSLGTGEGYTF; CDR3 DNA: TGTGCCAGCAGTTTGGGGACAGGGGAAGGCTACACCTTC
V gene: TRBV5-6; J gene: TRBJ2-7; D gene: NA; clone size: NA; CDR3 length: 15; CDR3 protein: CASSFLDSLTYEQYF; CDR3 DNA: TGTGCCAGCAGCTTCCTGGACAGCCTCACCTACGAGCAGTACTTC
V gene: TRBV21-1; J gene: TRBJ2-5; D gene: NA; clone size: NA; CDR3 length: 15; CDR3 protein: CASSREQGAMETQYF; CDR3 DNA: TGTGCCAGCAGCAGAGAACAGGGGGCGATGGAGACCCAGTACTTC
V gene: TRBV5-4; J gene: TRBJ1-3; D gene: NA; clone size: NA; CDR3 length: 14; CDR3 protein: CATFKSDSGNTIYF; CDR3 DNA: TGTGCCACCTTCAAGTCGGACTCTGGAAACACCATATATTTT
V gene: TRBV10-1; J gene: TRBJ1-3; D gene: NA; clone size: NA; CDR3 length: 16; CDR3 protein: CASSERVQGLGNTIYF; CDR3 DNA: TGCGCCAGCAGTGAGAGGGTGCAGGGGTTAGGAAACACCATATATTTT
V gene: TRBV20-1; J gene: TRBJ2-7; D gene: TRBD2; clone size: NA; CDR3 length: 13; CDR3 protein: CSASGAGGGEQYF; CDR3 DNA: TGCAGTGCAAGTGGAGCGGGGGGAGGGGAGCAGTACTTC
V gene: TRBV6-5; J gene: TRBJ1-3; D gene: NA; clone size: NA; CDR3 length: 15; CDR3 protein: CASSQLQGWEHTIYF; CDR3 DNA: TGTGCCAGCAGTCAACTTCAGGGTTGGGAGCACACCATATATTTT
V gene: TRBV27; J gene: TRBJ1-2; D gene: NA; clone size: NA; CDR3 length: 15; CDR3 protein: CASSPRLLGGYGYTF; CDR3 DNA: TGTGCCAGCAGTCCCCGACTACTAGGGGGATATGGCTACACCTTC
V gene: TRBV15; J gene: TRBJ2-7; D gene: TRBD1; clone size: NA; CDR3 length: 17; CDR3 protein: CATSREGSAGGGYEQYF; CDR3 DNA: TGTGCCACCAGCAGAGAAGGTTCGGCAGGGGGCGGCTACGAGCAGTACTTC
V gene: TRBV2; J gene: TRBJ1-1; D gene: NA; clone size: once; CDR3 length: 14; CDR3 protein: CASNRWTANTEAFF; CDR3 DNA: TGTGCCAGCAACAGATGGACAGCCAACACTGAAGCTTTCTTT
V gene: TRBV18; J gene: TRBJ2-3; D gene: NA; clone size: NA; CDR3 length: 14; CDR3 protein: CASSPRTSTDTQYF; CDR3 DNA: TGTGCCAGCTCACCACGAACTAGCACAGATACGCAGTATTTT
V gene: TRBV24-1; J gene: TRBJ2-5; D gene: NA; clone size: few; CDR3 length: 12; CDR3 protein: CATSDSGETQYF; CDR3 DNA: TGTGCCACCAGTGATTCGGGAGAGACCCAGTACTTC
V gene: TRBV13; J gene: TRBJ1-2; D gene: TRBD1; clone size: NA; CDR3 length: 16; CDR3 protein: CASSSTPGQREHGYTF; CDR3 DNA: TGTGCCAGCAGCTCCACGCCGGGACAGAGAGAACATGGCTACACCTTC
V gene: TRBV6-5; J gene: TRBJ2-7; D gene: TRBD1; clone size: NA; CDR3 length: 15; CDR3 protein: CASSPTGVRPYEQYF; CDR3 DNA: TGTGCCAGCAGTCCGACAGGGGTCAGGCCCTACGAGCAGTACTTC
V gene: TRBV28; J gene: TRBJ1-5; D gene: TRBD1; clone size: once; CDR3 length: 15; CDR3 protein: CASRKTGKRNQPQHF; CDR3 DNA: TGTGCCAGCAGGAAGACAGGGAAGCGCAATCAGCCCCAGCATTTT
V gene: TRBV7-6; J gene: TRBJ1-6; D gene: TRBD1; clone size: NA; CDR3 length: 14; CDR3 protein: CASSRGQGHSPLHF; CDR3 DNA: TGTGCCAGCAGCAGAGGACAGGGGCATTCACCCCTCCACTTT
V gene: TRBV20-1; J gene: TRBJ2-7; D gene: NA; clone size: NA; CDR3 length: 11; CDR3 protein: CSASTRGEQYF; CDR3 DNA: TGCAGTGCTAGCACCCGGGGCGAGCAGTACTTC
V gene: TRBV4-3; J gene: TRBJ2-5; D gene: TRBD1; clone size: NA; CDR3 length: 16; CDR3 protein: CASSQGQGSIGETQYF; CDR3 DNA: TGCGCCAGCAGCCAAGGACAGGGTTCAATCGGAGAGACCCAGTACTTC
V gene: TRBV7-3; J gene: TRBJ2-5; D gene: NA; clone size: NA; CDR3 length: 13; CDR3 protein: CASSFGREETQYF; CDR3 DNA: TGTGCCAGCAGCTTCGGCCGGGAGGAGACCCAGTACTTC